These 15 T cell receptor beta chains were sequenced from one sample in a study of CXCR3-negative and CXCR3-positive naive CD8 T cells (dated by TCRdb to about 2019). The sample was run on a NextSeq 550. The Human TCR Profiling Kit (MiLaboratory) was used to prepare UMI-labeled 5' RACE TRB cDNA libraries. With the reads reprocessed by TCRdb, a single entry stands for each CDR3 protein sequence and no DNA is reported. The sample table includes more than 50,000 distinct CDR3 sequences. The top ten constitute 0.4% to 0.5% of the sample. Material for sequencing was naive CXCR3- CD8+ T cells from blood. This specimen's cell subset or site label, per the study, means: CD45RO-CCR7+CD27+CD95- naive CD8+ T cells lacking CXCR3 (TNR3-). The receptor source for this set is a human donor in good health. Some clones in this sample may be carry-over from other donors' samples.

The V and J genes are TRBV10-3 and TRBJ2-7; TCRdb's D call, TRBD1, is unchecked because there is no DNA. CDR1 and CDR2 from the germline V gene are ENHRY and SYGVKD. This CDR3 spans 18 amino acids. Here the CDR3 reads CAISESSRGQGTIYEQYF.

The chain couples TRBV28 to TRBJ2-7; TCRdb lists TRBD1, though no DNA is available to test this call. The CDR3 consists of 15 residues. The germline V gene has CDR1 MDHEN and CDR2 SYDVKM. The CDR3 sequence: CASSFGWGGSYEQYF.

The rearrangement joins TRBV29-1 to TRBJ1-5; TCRdb indicates TRBD1, and absent DNA this call remains unverified. The CDR3 contains 11 residues. Germline V CDR1 and CDR2: SQVTM, ANQGSEA. The CDR3 spells CSGNRGQPQHF.

The chain is built from TRBV27 and TRBJ2-7; lacking DNA, the TRBD1 call made by TCRdb goes unchecked. Per germline, CDR1 MNHEY and CDR2 SMNVEV (reference sequence). This CDR3 comprises 17 residues. The CDR3 loop reads CASSPRGSSGTGFEQYF.

This chain's CDR3 is CASSPGQLLTEAFF. This chain connects TRBV7-9 to TRBJ1-1; the TCRdb call, TRBD1, lacks DNA for checking. The CDR3 spans 14 residues. Germline V gives CDR1 SEHNR, CDR2 FQNEAQ (reference sequence).

V is TRBV2 and J is TRBJ2-2. The CDR3 extends over 12 amino acids. The germline V gene has CDR1 SNHLY and CDR2 FYNNEI. CDR3 residues: CASSDTTGELFF.

V is TRBV6-4 and J is TRBJ1-2; TCRdb reports TRBD1, a call that lacks DNA to check it against. Germline V lookup: CDR1 MRHNA, CDR2 SNTAGT. CDR3 length: 15 amino acids. CDR3 loop: CASSPTGDHSSGYTF.

The V and J genes are TRBV29-1 and TRBJ2-1; no DNA is available, so the TRBD1 call from TCRdb remains unchecked. The CDR3 length is 16 residues. Germline CDR1 reads SQVTM; CDR2 reads ANQGSEA. The CDR3 protein is CSVRDEIPRPSNEQFF.

This sequence joins TRBV25-1 and TRBJ2-1; TCRdb names TRBD1, which stays unverified in the absence of DNA. The CDR3 is 13 residues long. The V gene's germline CDR1 is MGHDK and CDR2 SYGVNS. CDR3 protein: CASSDKGGNEQFF.

The V call is TRBV6-2 or TRBV6-3, the J call TRBJ1-1. Germline values: CDR1 MNHEY, CDR2 SVGEGT. The CDR3 runs 14 residues. CDR3 amino acids: CASSGGAEYTEAFF.

The genes are TRBV29-1 and TRBJ2-3; TCRdb indicates TRBD2, and absent DNA this call remains unverified. The CDR3 is made up of 16 amino acids. The germline gives CDR1 SQVTM, CDR2 ANQGSEA. CDR3 residues: CSVEEVAGGHMDTQYF.

The rearrangement joins TRBV29-1 to TRBJ2-7; without DNA, the TCRdb call of TRBD2 cannot be checked. The CDR3 loop spans 13 amino acids. Germline CDR1 and CDR2: SQVTM and ANQGSEA. The CDR3: CSVELAGPYEQYF.

V and J are TRBV6-1 and TRBJ2-5; TCRdb's D call of TRBD1 is untestable without DNA. Germline assignment: CDR1 MNHNS and CDR2 SASEGT. CDR3 size: 14 residues. This chain's CDR3 is CASSNLGQQETQYF.

The chain couples TRBV10-3 to TRBJ2-3; TCRdb picks TRBD2, but there is no DNA to check that call. This CDR3 has 15 residues. CDR1 and CDR2 from the germline V gene are ENHRY and SYGVKD. The CDR3 sequence is CAISPGTSGDPTQYF.

The V and J genes are TRBV5-1 and TRBJ2-7. CDR1 and CDR2 from the germline V gene are SGHRS and YFSETQ. The CDR3 covers 14 residues. CDR3 sequence reads: CASSLRDKAYEQYF. The variable domain in full, completed from reference TRBV5-1 and TRBJ2-7, reads KAGVTQTPRYLIKTRGQQVTLSCSPISGHRSVSWYQQTPGQGLQFLFEYFSETQRNKGNFPGRFSGRQFSNSRSEMNVSTLELGDSALYLCASSLRDKAYEQYFGPGTRLTVT.